This T cell receptor (beta chain) was documented in a study of glioma-infiltrating T cells after dendritic cell vaccination listed by TCRdb under 2016. Concerning the study at large: The cohort comprised roughly 15 glioblastoma patients from Phase I and II dendritic cell vaccination trials, 9 newly diagnosed and 6 with recurrent disease. To make the vaccine, monocyte-derived dendritic cells were cultured for under eight days with IL-4 and GM-CSF and then pulsed overnight with autologous tumor lysate. Survival after dendritic cell vaccination was correlated with TCR sequencing metrics, such as TIL content and the overlap between tumor and blood repertoires. In glioblastoma patients vaccinated with dendritic cells, deep sequencing of TCR beta CDR3 regions served to measure the amount of tumor-infiltrating lymphocytes and to compare repertoires between tumor and blood. Between about 2003 and 2013, patients were given autologous tumor lysate-pulsed dendritic cell vaccination. Each patient got three intradermal injections of the dendritic cell vaccine, spaced at biweekly intervals, in the arm below the axilla.

Using the immunoSEQ assay, TCRB CDR3 regions were amplified from approximately 2 micrograms of genomic DNA, or from all available DNA when less than that was on hand. For multiplex PCR, 60 forward primers for TCR V beta segments and 13 reverse primers for J beta segments were used. To estimate reads per starting template, synthetic control templates were spiked into each sample at limiting dilution. The Illumina HiSeq System generated sequencing reads of 87 bp. The authors' analysis ran thus. PCR and sequencing errors were removed by merging closely related sequences with a nearest neighbor algorithm. TCR overlap was measured as the percentage of unique tumor TCR beta sequences that were also present in the peripheral blood of the same patient. Drawn from immuneACCESS, this table holds only the in-frame rearrangements with V and J called that TCRdb kept. Clones are partly lost; checked studies trace under half to an unresolved V gene and leave the rest unexplained. The V and J calls and the clone size are those of that table, but D and trimming were determined from the DNA. The sample yields tens of thousands of clones; around 86% were counted once. 9.2% of the sample belongs to the ten largest clones.

With respect to this clone: Its antigen is still unknown. No per-base quality is available; no much larger clone lies one base away.

CDR1 and CDR2 are read off the germline V gene as SGHRS and YFSETQ. The CDR3 contains 16 residues, cysteine and phenylalanine counted. Solely the CDR3 DNA is kept, with 48 bases framed from the first base. V was cut back by 0 bases and J by 2 bases, leaving a gap of 13 bases between them. Selection of patients required sufficient residual fresh-frozen tumor tissue and over two years of available survival data. None of the glioblastoma patients carried an isocitrate dehydrogenase mutation, although molecular status otherwise varied. PBMC collection took place before vaccination, two weeks after the third vaccination, and at tumor progression if progression occurred. Genomic DNA was extracted with the Qiagen DNeasy Blood extraction Kit. On the study overall, not on this receptor specifically: The cohort was small and heterogeneous, with few patients having full blood and tumor sets and even fewer initial-recurrent tumor pairs. After dendritic cell vaccination, a higher estimated pretreatment TIL content predicted longer time to progression and longer overall survival. TCR clonality showed no direct relationship with survival, which suggests that a diverse polyclonal response may matter. The TCR overlap response model with three groups was called speculative and said to need prospective validation.

Rearrangement joined TRBV5-1 to TRBJ2-3, with TRBD1 as a weak D call on 6 bases. This receptor was taken from a human donor with glioblastoma. The specimen was blood, collected before dendritic cell vaccination. The encoded CDR3 is CASSLAGTGITDTQYF. The sequenced DNA: TGCGCCAGCAGCTTGGCCGGTACAGGGATCACAGATACGCAGTATTTT.